Presented here are 8 T cell receptor beta chains from one specimen sequenced in a study of blood T cell repertoires in COVID-19. Sequencing used immunoSEQ multiplex PCR; TCRdb keeps in-frame clones, though not all of them. The data contain roughly 200,000 clones, 75% to 85% of them singletons. Sequencing was carried out using peripheral blood. These receptors came from a woman aged 40 to 50 with COVID-19, enrolled during active disease.

The chain carries TRBV19 and TRBJ2-7, with 13 bases aligning to TRBD2. The V gene's germline CDR1 is LNHDA and CDR2 SQIVND (reference sequence). The CDR3 is 18 amino acids. V shed 3 bases and J 4 bases; nucleotides not matched to a gene: 12. In DNA, the CDR3 is TGTGCCAGTAGTATCCGACTAGCGGGAGGTGAGGTACGGTACGAGCAGTACTTC. Translated, it gives CASSIRLAGGEVRYEQYF.

This chain joins TRBV4-1 and TRBJ1-2; perhaps TRBD1 as D (5 bases). Trimming removed 0 bases at V and 7 bases at J, with 15 bases between. This CDR3 has 15 residues. The V gene's germline CDR1 is MGHRA and CDR2 YSYEKL. This CDR3 reads CASSQEWGVGSGYTF. As DNA, the CDR3 is TGCGCCAGCAGCCAAGAATGGGGGGTAGGATCTGGCTACACCTTC.

The chain couples TRBV6-1 to TRBJ2-7; maybe TRBD1 (5 bases). Deletions cut 2 bases from V and 5 bases from J, with 10 bases between. CDR1 is MNHNS, CDR2 SASEGT, per germline. The CDR3 runs to 13 residues. Here the CDR3 reads CASSEHPGNEQYF. DNA for the CDR3: TGTGCCAGCAGTGAACACCCAGGGAACGAGCAGTACTTC.

This chain uses TRBV6-1 with TRBJ2-3; D is perhaps TRBD2 (5 bases). The CDR3 spans 17 residues. V lost 8 bases and J lost 0, with 21 bases in between. Germline V lookup: CDR1 MNHNS, CDR2 SASEGT. In nucleotides, the CDR3 is TGTGCCAGCGGTGGAGGCGGCATCGTTTCTAGCACAGATACGCAGTATTTT. Protein: CASGGGGIVSSTDTQYF.

This clone was recorded only once. The CDR3 DNA sequence: TGTGCCAGCAGTGAAATGGGCAGGGCGGACAATCAGCCCCAGCATTTT. It codes for CASSEMGRADNQPQHF. This rearrangement joins TRBV25-1 to TRBJ1-5, with a weak D call TRBD1 (5 bases). Trimming removed 2 bases at V and 3 bases at J, with 14 bases between. Germline V gene lookup returns CDR1 MGHDK and CDR2 SYGVNS. The CDR3 extends over 16 amino acids. Filled out from reference TRBV25-1 and TRBJ1-5, the complete variable domain reads EADIYQTPRYLVIGTGKKITLECSQTMGHDKMYWYQQDPGMELHLIHYSYGVNSTEKGDLSSESTVSRIRTEHFPLTLESARPSHTSQYLCASSEMGRADNQPQHFGDGTRLSIL.

The rearrangement links TRBV20-1 to TRBJ2-7; D is possibly TRBD2 (6 bases). The CDR3 totals 11 residues. Germline V gives CDR1 DFQATT, CDR2 SNEGSKA (reference sequence). With 5 bases removed from V and 2 bases from J, the gap between germline ends came to 7 bases. In DNA form, the CDR3 reads TGCAGTGCTCAGCGGGCCTACGAGCAGTACTTC. This encodes CSAQRAYEQYF.

The genes are TRBV27 and TRBJ2-1; D unclear. The germline V gene encodes CDR1 MNHEY and CDR2 SMNVEV (reference sequence). This CDR3 is 11 amino acids long. With 4 bases removed from V and 7 bases from J, the gap between germline ends came to 5 bases. CDR3 loop: CASSSRNEQFF. The CDR3 DNA reads as TGTGCCAGCAGTTCGAGAAATGAGCAGTTCTTC.

The genes are TRBV5-1 and TRBJ2-1; 11 positions match TRBD2. Germline V gene data show CDR1 as SGHRS and CDR2 as YFSETQ. J was trimmed by 7 bases and V by 4 bases; bases with no gene match: 10. CDR3 size: 16 residues. The chain's CDR3 is CASSPPTSGGVNEQFF. The CDR3 DNA follows: TGCGCCAGCAGCCCCCCTACTAGCGGGGGTGTAAATGAGCAGTTCTTC.